This entry concerns a single T cell receptor (beta chain). As yet, its antigen is unknown. The study ran the assay at deep level. The protocol was immunoSEQ multiplex PCR, while the TCRdb copy is restricted to in-frame clones and leaves out a portion. Among about 1.5 million clones listed, about 98% were seen once. The data belong to a study of shared clonotypes between healthy human individuals. Study-level information: Researchers assigned three CD4 naive, three CD4 memory, two CD8 naive and one CD8 memory plate to each donor.

The study's findings and limits: A generally larger estimated richness was seen in naive subsets than in memory subsets.

Caucasian adults living in Nashville, Tennessee, provided all samples. Sequenced: naive CD4+ T cells sorted from blood. Subset specified: CD45RA+ positively selected. The clonotype comes from a man aged 25-45 years in good health.

This CDR3 reads CASSLLGTTDTQYF. The DNA for the CDR3 is TGTGCCAGCAGCTTATTAGGAACCACAGATACGCAGTATTTT. The V and J genes are TRBV7-3 and TRBJ2-3, with unresolved D. Per the germline V gene, CDR1 is SGHTA and CDR2 is FQGTGA. CDR3 size: 14 residues. Deletions cut 2 bases from V and 2 bases from J, with 8 bases between.